This T cell receptor (beta chain) was sequenced in a study of HIV-infected patients and healthy controls (dated by TCRdb to the mid-2010s). V drops 1 base and J drops 5 bases, leaving 17 bases in between. CDR1 and CDR2 are read off the germline V gene as SGHTA and FQGTGA. From cysteine to phenylalanine, the CDR3 is 17 amino acids long. This entry keeps only the CDR3 DNA: 51 bases, framed from base 1. Libraries were built with 5' RACE. The sequencer listed for this sample is Illumina MiSeq. The raw public data were reprocessed by TCRdb itself: fastp quality trimming at Q25, MiXCR clonotype calling, in-frame beta chains only. Each entry is one CDR3 protein sequence, shown with its most common DNA and genes. Counted in this sample were about 67,000 distinct CDR3 sequences; about 15% of them appeared once. Clones ranked in the top ten supply under 6% of the sample. As for this clonotype: There is no known antigen for this receptor. Per-base quality was not reported, and no clone a single base away is much larger than it.

The receptor was derived from a human donor in good health. The specimen was CD4+ T cells from blood. The chain uses TRBV7-3 and TRBJ2-2, with the D assignment possibly TRBD1 or TRBD2, given 5 matching bases for each. The nucleotide sequence reads as follows: TGTGCCAGCAGCTTAAGTGGGACCGCACTCGGGACCGGGGAGCTGTTTTTT. Its coded protein is CASSLSGTALGTGELFF.